This TCR beta chain was obtained from a study of T cell responses to AZD1222 COVID-19 vaccine. Notes on the study in general: After the peak T cell response, and only then, were repertoires sampled. Donors skewed white British and female; clonal diversity was possibly underestimated.

The assay was immunoSEQ multiplex PCR, and TCRdb's table has in-frame clones only and misses some. The table records approximately 120,000 clones, about nine tenths of them present only once. Notes on this clone: The antigen remains undetermined.

This CDR3 is 15 amino acids long. Per germline, CDR1 MNHEY and CDR2 SVGAGI. V gave up 2 bases and J gave up 5 bases; unmatched junction bases: 4. The receptor was derived from an adult in good health. V and J are TRBV6-5 and TRBJ2-1; 9 nucleotides agree with TRBD2. The sequenced sample was peripheral blood, obtained on day 0 of AZD1222 vaccination. The DNA of the CDR3 is TGTGCCAGCAGTTACACTAGCGGGCATAACAATGAGCAGTTCTTC. It translates to CASSYTSGHNNEQFF.